The clone carrying this TCR beta chain was recorded once. Its antigen is unidentified. The CDR3 spans 12 residues. V was shortened by 2 bases and J by 5 bases, with 7 bases between the two germline ends. In germline, CDR1 is MNHEY, CDR2 SMNVEV (reference sequence). Assay: immunoSEQ multiplex PCR; the TCRdb copy retains only in-frame clones and omits some. The data hold 20,000 to 30,000 clones, with about 85% observed a single time. These data belong to a study of OX40 agonist ivuxolimab in advanced cancers. Turning to the study itself: Prior checkpoint blockade (anti-PD-1, anti-PD-L1 or anti-CTLA-4) was permitted; over 30% had it.

The study's findings and limits: The CD4+ and CD8+ T cells in the blood had expanded clonally by week 6 at 0.1 to 3.0 mg/kg.

Sequenced material: CD4+ or CD8+ T cells sorted from blood, taken in a trial of the OX40 agonist ivuxolimab. The chain is built from TRBV27 and TRBJ2-7; D remains unclear. This TCR was recovered from an adult with an advanced solid tumor such as melanoma, head and neck, liver or kidney cancer. Here the CDR3 reads CASSLIGHEQYF. As DNA, the CDR3 is TGTGCCAGCAGTTTAATTGGCCACGAGCAGTACTTC.